This T cell receptor (beta chain) comes out of a study of T-cell reconstitution after alpha-beta-depleted transplantation in children. The V gene's germline CDR1 is ENHRY and CDR2 SYGVKD. J was trimmed by 5 bases and V by 2 bases; bases with no gene match: 0. This CDR3 has 12 residues. Unique molecular identifiers were incorporated into the prepared TCRbeta library. TCRdb itself ran the PCR reads through MiXCR, one entry per CDR3 protein. The sample holds approximately 340,000 distinct CDR3 sequences, 10% seen once. The specimen was PBMCs from the stem cell graft donor, collected from the stem cell graft. This chain connects TRBV10-3 to TRBJ2-7; 7 bases are shared with TRBD2. The sequence derives from a human donor who donated a stem cell graft to a child with acute lymphoblastic leukemia. The CDR3 nucleotides read TGTGCCATCAGTGAGGCGGGGGACGAGCAGTACTTC. Its translation is CAISEAGDEQYF.